The rows below give T cell receptor beta chains drawn from one sample of a study of cytomegalovirus exposure and HLA in healthy donors. The assay was immunoSEQ multiplex PCR, and TCRdb's table has in-frame clones only and misses some. The sample gives 140,000 to 150,000 clones, 75% of which show up once; around 7% is in the top ten. Sample: PBMCs. These receptors originate from a man younger than 40 in good health and CMV-seronegative. Each CDR3 is given with its conserved first and last residue. The D gene is left open where the match is weak. Part of the rows lack a size; the others show once, few, many or a class for expanded clones.

V gene	J gene	clone size	D gene	CDR3 DNA	CDR3 protein
TRBV6-4	TRBJ2-2	.	TRBD2	TGTGCCAGCAGTGAGGGGACTAGTAACACCGGGGAGCTGTTTTTT	CASSEGTSNTGELFF
TRBV30	TRBJ1-4	.	.	TGTGCCTGGAGTGATGGACCCGTCCAACCAGGGAGGAATGAAAAACTGTTTTTT	CAWSDGPVQPGRNEKLFF
TRBV28	TRBJ2-7	.	TRBD2	TGTGCCAGCAGACGCGGGACTAGCACCAACTACGAGCAGTACTTC	CASRRGTSTNYEQYF
TRBV7-8	TRBJ1-6	few	.	TGTGCCAGCAGCCTCGTTGGGGGCAATTCACCCCTCCACTTT	CASSLVGGNSPLHF
TRBV7-9	TRBJ1-1	.	.	TGTGCCAGCAGCTATATCGGGGGGGGCACTGAAGCTTTCTTT	CASSYIGGGTEAFF
TRBV7-6	TRBJ1-5	.	TRBD1	TGTGCCAGCAGCTTCGGGACAGGGGGATCTCAGCCCCAGCATTTT	CASSFGTGGSQPQHF
TRBV5-1	TRBJ1-1	.	.	TGCGCCAGCAGCTTGTCAACTTCGAACACTGAAGCTTTCTTT	CASSLSTSNTEAFF
TRBV29-1	TRBJ2-5	.	TRBD1	TGCAGCGTTCGGACAGGGGGCCTTTTCCTCACCCAGTACTTC	CSVRTGGLFLTQYF
TRBV19	TRBJ1-4	.	.	TGTGCCAGTAGTATAGGACAGCGTTTTGAAAAACTGTTTTTT	CASSIGQRFEKLFF
TRBV6-1	TRBJ1-5	.	.	TGTGCCAGCAGCCCCCGGGACACCAATAATCAGCCCCAGCATTTT	CASSPRDTNNQPQHF
TRBV7-9	TRBJ2-7	.	.	TGTGCCAGCAGCGATGTTGGTTCGACGAGAACTACCTACGAGCAGTACTTC	CASSDVGSTRTTYEQYF
TRBV7-9	TRBJ2-7	.	.	TGTGCCAGCAGCTTAGAGGGGGACTCCTACGAGCAGTACTTC	CASSLEGDSYEQYF
TRBV15	TRBJ1-1	.	.	TGTGCCACCAGCAGAGATCGGAGTGCTGAAGCTTTCTTT	CATSRDRSAEAFF
TRBV29-1	TRBJ2-5	few	TRBD2	TGCAGCGCTATAGCGGGGGGGCTAGGGGAGACCCAGTACTTC	CSAIAGGLGETQYF
TRBV14	TRBJ2-2	few	TRBD1	TGTGCCAGCAGCCCGGAGACAGGGGGGGCGAACACCGGGGAGCTGTTTTTT	CASSPETGGANTGELFF
TRBV29-1	TRBJ2-7	.	.	TGCAGCGTTGAAACTACCTACGAGCAGTACTTC	CSVETTYEQYF
TRBV5-6	TRBJ2-2	.	TRBD2	TGTGCCAGCAGCTTGGTATTAGCGGGAGGGCCGGGCACCGGGGAGCTGTTTTTT	CASSLVLAGGPGTGELFF
TRBV9	TRBJ1-2	.	.	TGTGCCAGCAGCGTAGAGGTGGCGGGCAATGGCTACACCTTC	CASSVEVAGNGYTF
TRBV7-2	TRBJ2-1	.	TRBD2	TGTGCCAGCAGCTCGAGGACTAGCGGGATCGCGGGGGACAATGAGCAGTTCTTC	CASSSRTSGIAGDNEQFF
TRBV4-1	TRBJ2-7	few	.	TGCGCCAGCAGCCAAGGATCTCGGGAGCAGTACTTC	CASSQGSREQYF
TRBV6-1	TRBJ1-6	few	.	TGTGCCAGCAGTCAGGGGAACTCCTATAATTCACCCCTCCACTTT	CASSQGNSYNSPLHF
TRBV6-6	TRBJ1-5	.	TRBD1	TGTGCCAGCAGTTACGGGACAGGTAGCAATCAGCCCCAGCATTTT	CASSYGTGSNQPQHF
TRBV6-1	TRBJ2-7	.	TRBD2	TGTGCCAGCAGTAGGTCTAGCGGGAGTTACGAGCAGTACTTC	CASSRSSGSYEQYF
TRBV7-9	TRBJ1-1	.	.	TGTGCCAGCAGATCTACAGGTTCGACTGAAGCTTTCTTT	CASRSTGSTEAFF
TRBV11-2	TRBJ2-1	.	.	TGTGCCAGCAGCCTCGCGGGTATCTACAATGAGCAGTTCTTC	CASSLAGIYNEQFF
TRBV4-1	TRBJ1-5	.	.	TGCGCCAGCAGCCAAGTGGGTAGGGGAAGCAATCAGCCCCAGCATTTT	CASSQVGRGSNQPQHF
TRBV28	TRBJ2-7	.	.	TGTGCCAGCAGTTTAGCCGGGGATTCCTACGAGCAGTACTTC	CASSLAGDSYEQYF
TRBV30	TRBJ2-2	.	.	TGTGCCTGGAGTGTACTCCGCTCCGGGGAGCTGTTTTTT	CAWSVLRSGELFF
TRBV6-5	TRBJ2-1	.	TRBD2	TGTGCCAGCAGCCCTGGACTAGCGGGATCCCTGTGGCAGTTCTTC	CASSPGLAGSLWQFF
TRBV2	TRBJ2-2	.	.	TGTGCCAGCAGAACCGGGACATCGAACACCGGGGAGCTGTTTTTT	CASRTGTSNTGELFF
TRBV11-2	TRBJ2-6	.	TRBD1	TGTGCCAGCAGCGTGACAGGGACCTCTCTATTGAATGCCAACGTCCTGACTTTC	CASSVTGTSLLNANVLTF
TRBV11-2	TRBJ2-1	.	.	TGTGCCAGCTCTCGGGGAGTTAGCTCCTACAATGAGCAGTTCTTC	CASSRGVSSYNEQFF